One and the same sample provided the 28 T cell receptor beta chains below, sequenced in a study of cytomegalovirus exposure and HLA in healthy donors. In the PCR, 60 Vbeta and 13 Jbeta primers were used. The data were produced by immunoSEQ multiplex PCR, yet TCRdb's version contains in-frame clones alone and is incomplete. Among about 160,000 clones, roughly 77% were seen once, and the ten largest hold approximately 2.3%. Sequences were obtained from PBMCs. The receptors derive from a man in his fifties in good health and CMV-seropositive.

The chain is built from TRBV5-5 and TRBJ1-5; a possible D gene is TRBD1 (6 bases). The germline CDR1 and CDR2 sequences are SGHKS and YYEKEE (reference sequence). V shed 0 bases and J shed 4 bases, with 11 bases lying between them. The CDR3 runs 15 residues. The CDR3 coding sequence is TGTGCCAGCAGCTTGGCAGTTCAGGGGAATCAGCCCCAGCATTTT. Translated, it gives CASSLAVQGNQPQHF.

V gene TRBV7-9 combines with J gene TRBJ1-1, with TRBD1 identical over 10 bases. With V trimmed by 5 bases and J by 5 bases, 11 bases remained unmatched. There are 16 residues in the CDR3. CDR1 is SEHNR, CDR2 FQNEAQ, per germline (reference sequence). The CDR3 loop is CASSPRDRGGGTEAFF. Here the CDR3 DNA reads TGTGCCAGCAGCCCCCGGGACAGGGGAGGAGGGACTGAAGCTTTCTTT.

The chain has TRBV7-2 and TRBJ1-2, with D possibly TRBD1 on 5 matching bases. The length of the CDR3 is 13 residues. Deletions cut 3 bases from V and 5 bases from J, with 10 bases between. Germline V gene sequence: CDR1 SGHTA, CDR2 FQGNSA. Here the CDR3 reads CASSLGGIYGYTF. CDR3 DNA sequence: TGTGCCAGCAGCTTGGGGGGGATTTATGGCTACACCTTC.

The V and J genes are TRBV5-1 and TRBJ2-2, with unresolved D. Germline lookup yields CDR1 SGHRS and CDR2 YFSETQ. The CDR3 totals 16 residues. V lost 0 bases and J lost 1, with 10 bases in between. The CDR3 bases are TGCGCCAGCAGCTTGGGGTCGGGTCTGAACACCGGGGAGCTGTTTTTT. It is translated as CASSLGSGLNTGELFF.

This sequence joins TRBV6-5 and TRBJ2-7, with 10 bases aligning to TRBD1. Germline CDR1 is MNHEY and CDR2 is SVGAGI. This CDR3 comprises 15 residues. The V gene end was trimmed by 2 bases and the J gene end by 7 bases; junction bases not matched to a gene: 8. CDR3 nucleotides: TGTGCCAGCAGTTACGAAGGGACAGGGGTAAGAGAGCAGTACTTC. It specifies CASSYEGTGVREQYF.

The CDR3 loop is CASSLNLSPGVNTEAFF. The CDR3 nucleotides are TGTGCCAGCAGCTTAAATTTGTCTCCGGGGGTGAACACTGAAGCTTTCTTT. J is TRBJ1-1 and V is TRBV7-8; TRBD1 might be the D (5 bases). Trimming cost V 2 bases and J 0 bases, with 16 bases left between them. This CDR3 has 17 residues. Per the germline V gene, CDR1 is SGHVS and CDR2 is FQNEAQ.

The table lists this clone with a few counts. The chain employs TRBV10-1 and TRBJ2-7, with D tentatively TRBD1 (5 bases). V was cut by 7 bases and J by 7 bases, with 17 bases left in between. CDR3 length: 13 residues. Germline-derived CDR1 and CDR2 are WNHNN and SYGVQD (reference sequence). This CDR3 is CASNPGAPWEQYF. The CDR3 DNA reads as TGCGCCAGCAACCCTGGGGCACCCTGGGAGCAGTACTTC.

The chain carries TRBV28 and TRBJ2-1; 8 bases line up with TRBD2. From germline, CDR1 is MDHEN and CDR2 SYDVKM. V lost 1 base, J lost 8 bases, and 10 bases stayed unmatched. There are 16 residues in the CDR3. CDR3 sequence reads: CASSLSALAGRDEQFF. In DNA, the CDR3 is TGTGCCAGCAGTTTATCTGCCCTAGCGGGTAGAGATGAGCAGTTCTTC.

This chain connects TRBV10-3 to TRBJ2-1; TRBD1 might be the D (5 bases). Germline-derived CDR1 and CDR2 are ENHRY and SYGVKD. The V gene lost 10 bases and the J gene lost 1 base, with 14 bases spanning the gap. The CDR3 extends over 14 amino acids. Here the CDR3 reads CATARAKSYNEQFF. CDR3 nucleotide sequence: TGTGCCACAGCCAGGGCAAAATCCTACAATGAGCAGTTCTTC.

This chain uses TRBV12-5 with TRBJ1-4; 8 bases are a match to TRBD1. The CDR3 loop spans 14 amino acids. Germline values: CDR1 LGHNT, CDR2 FRNRAP. J gave up 8 bases and V 4 bases, and 6 bases lay outside the gene matches. In DNA form, the CDR3 reads TGTGCTAGTGGTTCGGACAGGGCTGGGGAAAAACTGTTTTTT. Protein product: CASGSDRAGEKLFF.

The rearrangement links TRBV7-2 to TRBJ2-2; 8 bases agree with TRBD2. Unmatched junction bases numbered 5, after V lost 4 bases and J lost 4 bases. There are 15 residues in the CDR3. Germline CDR1 and CDR2: SGHTA and FQGNSA. CDR3 protein: CASSYGLAATGELFF. The CDR3 region has the DNA TGTGCCAGCAGCTACGGACTAGCTGCCACCGGGGAGCTGTTTTTT.

The chain employs TRBV18 and TRBJ1-5; possible D gene TRBD1, 5 bases. The CDR3 consists of 15 residues. Trimming removed 5 bases at V and 2 bases at J, with 13 bases between. Per the germline V gene, CDR1 is KGHSH and CDR2 is LQKENI. CDR3 region: CASSSNVGGNQPQHF. The CDR3 DNA reads TGTGCCAGCTCATCAAACGTAGGGGGCAATCAGCCCCAGCATTTT.

V gene TRBV19 combines with J gene TRBJ1-1, with 9 bases that match TRBD1. Germline lookup yields CDR1 LNHDA and CDR2 SQIVND (reference sequence). CDR3 size: 13 residues. With V trimmed by 6 bases and J by 1 base, 0 bases remained unmatched. CDR3 residues: CASRGQGNTEAFF. CDR3 nucleotide sequence: TGTGCCAGTAGGGGACAGGGGAACACTGAAGCTTTCTTT.

This clone was seen a few times. CDR3: CASSQDAHSYGYTF. The CDR3 DNA sequence: TGCGCCAGCAGCCAAGATGCCCACAGCTATGGCTACACCTTC. The V call is TRBV4-3, the J call TRBJ1-2; unclear D gene. The CDR3 runs to 14 residues. Per the germline V gene, CDR1 is LGHNA and CDR2 is YSLEER. V was shortened by 0 bases and J by 4 bases, with 9 bases between the two germline ends.

The chain recombines TRBV4-3 with TRBJ2-5; weak D call: TRBD1 (6 bases). This CDR3 comprises 14 residues. V lost 2 bases to trimming and J lost 2 bases, with 9 bases between them. From germline, CDR1 is LGHNA and CDR2 YSLEER. CDR3 residues: CASSQWGQQETQYF. As DNA, the CDR3 is TGCGCCAGCAGCCAATGGGGGCAACAAGAGACCCAGTACTTC.

The rearrangement joins TRBV7-9 to TRBJ1-2; D is possibly TRBD1 (6 bases). Trimming took off 7 bases at V and 6 bases at J, with 15 bases between the two ends. Germline V CDR1 and CDR2: SEHNR, FQNEAQ (reference sequence). The CDR3 has 13 amino acids. The CDR3 region has the DNA TGTGCCAGCACCCCACAGGGAGGGGATGGCTACACCTTC. It is translated as CASTPQGGDGYTF.

The chain combines TRBV18 with TRBJ1-2, with unresolved D. Germline CDR1 KGHSH, CDR2 LQKENI. This CDR3 has 13 residues. V was clipped by 6 bases and J by 2 bases, with 10 bases between them. The CDR3 protein is CASSRGLNYGYTF. DNA of the CDR3: TGTGCCAGCTCCCGAGGCTTGAACTATGGCTACACCTTC.

V and J are TRBV5-8 and TRBJ2-1; a possible D gene is TRBD1 (6 bases). The length of the CDR3 is 16 residues. V lost 4 bases and J lost 0, with 14 bases in between. Per germline, CDR1 SGHTS and CDR2 YDEGEE. The CDR3 bases are TGTGCCAGCAGCCCTTTCACAGGGCCCTCCTACAATGAGCAGTTCTTC. Protein: CASSPFTGPSYNEQFF. The full variable domain, completed using reference TRBV5-8 and TRBJ2-1, is EAGVTQSPTHLIKTRGQQATLRCSPISGHTSVYWYQQALGLGLQFLLWYDEGEERNRGNFPPRFSGRQFPNYSSELNVNALELEDSALYLCASSPFTGPSYNEQFFGPGTRLTVL.

The CDR3 sequence is CASSPSGPPYEQYF. The DNA for the CDR3 is TGCGCCAGCAGCCCTAGCGGGCCACCCTACGAGCAGTACTTC. The V call is TRBV5-1, the J call TRBJ2-7, with TRBD2 matching over 8 bases. The CDR3 extends over 14 amino acids. Losses at the gene ends were 4 bases for V and 2 bases for J; bases not matched to a gene: 5. Germline-derived CDR1 and CDR2 are SGHRS and YFSETQ.

V gene TRBV28 combines with J gene TRBJ1-4; 9 positions match TRBD1. This CDR3 has 12 residues. Trimming cost V 7 bases and J 10 bases; bases outside gene matches: 4. The germline CDR1 and CDR2 sequences are MDHEN and SYDVKM. The CDR3 DNA follows: TGTGCCAGCAATACAGGGGGCGGAAAACTGTTTTTT. It yields the protein CASNTGGGKLFF.

This chain joins TRBV6-6 and TRBJ2-3, with 9 bases matching TRBD2. Per germline, CDR1 MNHNY and CDR2 SVGAGI (reference sequence). Unmatched junction bases numbered 4, after V lost 0 bases and J lost 3 bases. The CDR3 consists of 16 residues. For the CDR3, the DNA is TGTGCCAGCAGTTACTCGGGCGGGGGGGTAACAGATACGCAGTATTTT. Its protein is CASSYSGGGVTDTQYF.

This chain links TRBV6-4 with TRBJ2-1; 10 bases fit TRBD1. Trimming took 3 bases from V and 9 from J; bases not matched to a gene: 8. This CDR3 region has 15 residues. CDR1 and CDR2 (germline): MRHNA, SNTAGT. CDR3 sequence reads: CASSEGLGQGSEQFF. CDR3 nucleotides: TGTGCCAGCAGTGAGGGTCTGGGACAGGGGAGTGAGCAGTTCTTC.

The V gene is TRBV4-3, the J gene TRBJ1-2, with D possibly matching TRBD1 (6 bases). V was cut by 0 bases and J by 7 bases, with 15 bases left in between. This CDR3 comprises 15 residues. CDR1 and CDR2 (germline): LGHNA, YSLEER. CDR3 sequence: CASSQDFLRGSGYTF. As DNA, the CDR3 is TGCGCCAGCAGCCAAGATTTCCTCAGGGGTAGTGGCTACACCTTC.

This clone was counted a few times. V usage is TRBV28 and J usage is TRBJ1-2, with TRBD1 matching over 10 bases. V was clipped by 7 bases and J by 4 bases; unmatched bases: 12. Germline V lookup: CDR1 MDHEN, CDR2 SYDVKM. The CDR3 runs to 16 residues. The CDR3 is CASTFLGQGIRYGYTF. The CDR3 coding sequence is TGTGCCAGCACCTTCTTGGGACAGGGGATACGCTATGGCTACACCTTC.

This rearrangement joins TRBV19 to TRBJ2-1; TRBD1 aligns across 7 bases. Per germline, CDR1 LNHDA and CDR2 SQIVND (reference sequence). V gave up 7 bases and J gave up 8 bases; unmatched junction bases: 14. CDR3 length: 15 residues. CDR3 amino acids: CASTPSKGGRDEQFF. The CDR3 DNA reads TGTGCCAGTACCCCGTCTAAAGGGGGCAGGGATGAGCAGTTCTTC. The complete variable domain, with remaining parts taken from reference TRBV19 and TRBJ2-1, reads DGGITQSPKYLFRKEGQNVTLSCEQNLNHDAMYWYRQDPGQGLRLIYYSQIVNDFQKGDIAEGYSVSREKKESFPLTVTSAQKNPTAFYLCASTPSKGGRDEQFFGPGTRLTVL.

Comments on this clone: Because the CDR3 is missing its conserved closing phenylalanine or tryptophan, this is likely a read error. V is TRBV28 and J is TRBJ1-5; 7 bases fit TRBD1. The length of the CDR3 is 16 residues. J lost 4 bases, V lost 3 bases, and 9 bases had no gene match. Germline V gives CDR1 MDHEN, CDR2 SYDVKM. This chain's CDR3 is CASSLGTAFFNQPQHL. The CDR3 coding sequence is TGTGCCAGCAGTTTGGGGACAGCCTTTTTTAATCAGCCCCAGCATCTT.

The V call is TRBV21-1, the J call TRBJ1-5. TRBV21-1 is a pseudogene locus. The length of the CDR3 is 14 residues. The DNA of the CDR3 is TGTGCCAGCAGCAAACTCCGGGTCAATCAGCCCCAGCATTTT. Its protein product is CASSKLRVNQPQHF.

The chain has TRBV6-6 and TRBJ1-6; TRBD1 aligns across 7 bases. This CDR3 is built from 15 residues. After removal of 0 bases from V and 7 bases from J, the junction contained 3 bases not matched to a gene. CDR1 is MNHNY, CDR2 SVGAGI, per germline (reference sequence). The CDR3 DNA follows: TGTGCCAGCAGTTACTCGGTCAGGGGGAATTCACCCCTCCACTTT. Residues: CASSYSVRGNSPLHF.